Listed below are T cell receptor beta chains from one sample, sequenced in a study of blood T cell repertoires in COVID-19. The data were produced by immunoSEQ multiplex PCR, yet TCRdb's version contains in-frame clones alone and is incomplete. The data hold about 80,000 clones, with about 91% observed a single time. Sequenced sample: peripheral blood. Every receptor here comes from a woman of 80 years or more with acute or convalescent COVID-19. Both conserved end residues are part of each CDR3.

V gene	CDR3 protein
TRBV7-8	CASSPLQGDSGNTIYF
TRBV7-8	CASSFKDRGLSIQYF
TRBV2	CASKYRGNQPQHF
TRBV12-3/TRBV12-4	CASSLLGDTQYF
TRBV11-1	CASSLESDTEAFF
TRBV6-2/TRBV6-3	CASSYGREVKGDEQFF
TRBV7-7	CASSLEPGRRPFF
TRBV9	CASSPSPRDSYNSPLHF
TRBV7-8	CASSLTEYNEQFF
TRBV11-2	CASSLDPIDEQYF
TRBV9	CASSVGPGGASYAFF
TRBV19	CASRFGWNTEAFF
TRBV3-1/TRBV3-2	CASSQDRAALHF
TRBV7-2	CASSPRTRADTQYF
TRBV4-1	CASSQVGQDGTEAFF
TRBV3-1/TRBV3-2	CASSQGPGLAGVDTQYF
TRBV30	CAWAGGSVSYEQYF
TRBV2	CASSRAPNYGYTF
TRBV7-2	CASSQGTSRSYNEQFF
TRBV19	CASGDSHSGNTIYF
TRBV5-1	CASSSINRGLTDTQYF
TRBV9	CASSPIDADGYTF
TRBV6-5	CASSYMRGVEQYF
TRBV6-2/TRBV6-3	CASSYSSGWETQYF
TRBV7-2	CASSLDRGNEQFF
TRBV18	CASSRGGPNTEAFF
TRBV7-6	CASSSAQTGGFGNTIYF
TRBV5-1	CASSLEVGGSYNSPLHF
TRBV7-8	CASSLLETQYF
TRBV5-8	CASSLELRVTDTQYF
TRBV18	CASSPDTLYNSPLHF
TRBV6-6	CASSRRGRRGNSPLHF
TRBV3-1/TRBV3-2	CASSPLTGELFF
TRBV12-3/TRBV12-4	CASSFRSSYEQYF
TRBV5-1	CASSQSPILAGEKQYF
TRBV19	CASMRAMNTEAFF
TRBV19	CASSIWTSMNSAYNEQFF
TRBV5-6	CASSFRVSPLHF
TRBV7-2	CASSPIATVGELFF
TRBV7-3	CASSRTSGNTGELFF
TRBV11-2	CASSSALGRLGSPLHF
TRBV2	CASSDHSGQGSYEQYF
TRBV3-1/TRBV3-2	CASSQVSSSRDRHTGELFF
TRBV5-1	CASSRGQGANEQFF
TRBV12-3/TRBV12-4	CASSLNGRNEQYF
TRBV6-8	CASSAPRDKLSSNQPQHF
TRBV4-1	CASSQMGQSYEQYF
TRBV11-1	CASSSSHGSGTDTQYF
TRBV24-1	CATSDGRIQKETQYF
TRBV6-6	CASSSRGGEPQHF
TRBV25-1	CASSEARGTSGNEQFF
TRBV19	CASSTGQGGFYGYTF
TRBV30	CAWKLTRDTEAFF
TRBV4-2	CASSQSERGEKLFF
TRBV29-1	CSVGHSTDTQYF
TRBV7-9	CASSRQGGGGRGNTIYF
TRBV11-3	CASSLTSGWSYNEQFF
TRBV30	CAWSSGEAFF
TRBV5-4	CASSSGYNEQFF